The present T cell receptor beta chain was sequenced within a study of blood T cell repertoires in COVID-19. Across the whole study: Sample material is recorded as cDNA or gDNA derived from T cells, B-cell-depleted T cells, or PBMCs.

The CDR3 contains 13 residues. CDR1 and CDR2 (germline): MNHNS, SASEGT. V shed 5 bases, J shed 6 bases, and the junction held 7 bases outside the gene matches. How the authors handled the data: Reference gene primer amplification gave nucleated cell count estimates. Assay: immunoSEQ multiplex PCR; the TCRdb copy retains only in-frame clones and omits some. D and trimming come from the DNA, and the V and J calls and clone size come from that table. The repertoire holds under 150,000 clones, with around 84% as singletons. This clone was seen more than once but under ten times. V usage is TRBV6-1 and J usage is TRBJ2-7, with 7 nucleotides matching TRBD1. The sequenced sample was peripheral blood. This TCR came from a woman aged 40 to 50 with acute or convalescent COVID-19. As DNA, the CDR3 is TGTGCCAGCAGTTCCCGGGACAGCGGCGAGCAGTACTTC. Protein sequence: CASSSRDSGEQYF.